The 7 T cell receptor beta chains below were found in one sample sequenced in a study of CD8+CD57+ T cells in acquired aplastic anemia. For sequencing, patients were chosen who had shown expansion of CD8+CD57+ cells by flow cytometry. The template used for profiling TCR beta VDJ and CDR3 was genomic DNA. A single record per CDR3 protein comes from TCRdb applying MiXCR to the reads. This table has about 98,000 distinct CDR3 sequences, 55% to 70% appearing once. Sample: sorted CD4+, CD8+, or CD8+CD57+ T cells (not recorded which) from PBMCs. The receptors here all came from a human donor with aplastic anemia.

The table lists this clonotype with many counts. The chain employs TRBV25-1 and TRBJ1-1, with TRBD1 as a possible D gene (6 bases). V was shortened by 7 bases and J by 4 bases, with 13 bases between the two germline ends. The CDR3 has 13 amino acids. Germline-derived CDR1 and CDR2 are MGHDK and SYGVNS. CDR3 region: CASIRDKATEAFF. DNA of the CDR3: TGTGCCAGCATACGGGACAAGGCCACTGAAGCTTTCTTT.

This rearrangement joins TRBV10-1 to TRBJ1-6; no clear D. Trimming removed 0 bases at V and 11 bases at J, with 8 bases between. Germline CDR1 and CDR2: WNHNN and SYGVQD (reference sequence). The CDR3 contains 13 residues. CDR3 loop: CASSESAQTPLHF. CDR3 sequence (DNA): TGCGCCAGCAGTGAGTCGGCCCAAACACCCCTCCACTTT.

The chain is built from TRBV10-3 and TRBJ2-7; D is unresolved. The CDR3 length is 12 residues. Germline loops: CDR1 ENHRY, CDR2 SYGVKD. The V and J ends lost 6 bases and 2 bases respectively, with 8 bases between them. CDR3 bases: TGTGCCATCAGACACGAGACCTACGAGCAGTACTTC. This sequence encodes CAIRHETYEQYF.

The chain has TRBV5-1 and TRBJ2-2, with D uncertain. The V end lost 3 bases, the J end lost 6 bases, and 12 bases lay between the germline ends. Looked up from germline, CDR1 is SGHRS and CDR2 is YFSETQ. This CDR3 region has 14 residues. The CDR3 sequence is CASSSSSTAGELFF. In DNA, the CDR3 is TGCGCCAGCAGCTCCTCTAGTACTGCCGGGGAGCTGTTTTTT.

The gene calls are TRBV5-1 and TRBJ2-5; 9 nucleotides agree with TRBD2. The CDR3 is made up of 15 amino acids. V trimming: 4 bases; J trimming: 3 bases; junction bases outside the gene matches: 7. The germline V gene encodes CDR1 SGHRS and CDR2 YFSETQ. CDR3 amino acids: CASSTGLAGKETQYF. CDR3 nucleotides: TGCGCCAGCAGCACGGGACTAGCCGGAAAAGAGACCCAGTACTTC.

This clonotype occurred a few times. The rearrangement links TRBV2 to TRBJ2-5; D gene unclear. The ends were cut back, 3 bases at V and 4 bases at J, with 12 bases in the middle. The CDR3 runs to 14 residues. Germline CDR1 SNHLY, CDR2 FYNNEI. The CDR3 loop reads CASSEVLLGETQYF. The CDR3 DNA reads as TGTGCCAGCAGTGAGGTGCTGCTGGGAGAGACCCAGTACTTC.

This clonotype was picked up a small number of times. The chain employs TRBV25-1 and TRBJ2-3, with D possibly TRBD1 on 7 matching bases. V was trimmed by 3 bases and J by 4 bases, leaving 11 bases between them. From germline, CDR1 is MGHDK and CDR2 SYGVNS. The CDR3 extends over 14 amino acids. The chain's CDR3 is CASSDRRGADTQYF. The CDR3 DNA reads TGTGCCAGCAGTGATCGCAGGGGGGCAGATACGCAGTATTTT.